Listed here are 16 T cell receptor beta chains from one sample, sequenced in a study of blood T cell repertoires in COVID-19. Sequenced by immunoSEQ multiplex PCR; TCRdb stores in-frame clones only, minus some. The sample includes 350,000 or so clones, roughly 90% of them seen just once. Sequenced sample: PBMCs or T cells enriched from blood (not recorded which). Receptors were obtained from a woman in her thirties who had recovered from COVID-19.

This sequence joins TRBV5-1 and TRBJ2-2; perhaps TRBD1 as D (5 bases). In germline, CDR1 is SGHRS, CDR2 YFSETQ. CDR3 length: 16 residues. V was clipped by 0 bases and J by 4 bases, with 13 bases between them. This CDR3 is CASSLGQGGGTGELFF. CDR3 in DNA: TGCGCCAGCAGCTTGGGGCAGGGCGGTGGCACCGGGGAGCTGTTTTTT.

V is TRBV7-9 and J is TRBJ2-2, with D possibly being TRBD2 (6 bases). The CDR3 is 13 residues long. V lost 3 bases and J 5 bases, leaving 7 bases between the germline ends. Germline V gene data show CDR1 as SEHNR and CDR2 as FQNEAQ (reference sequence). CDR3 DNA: TGTGCCAGCAGCTTGGGGGGTACCGGGGAGCTGTTTTTT. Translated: CASSLGGTGELFF.

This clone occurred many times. The CDR3 nucleotides read TGTGCCAGCAGACGAGGGGAGGGCGGGCAGTCCTACAATGAGCAGTTCTTC. Amino acid sequence: CASRRGEGGQSYNEQFF. The chain couples TRBV6-6 to TRBJ2-1; 7 positions match TRBD2. CDR3 size: 17 residues. The J segment lost 1 base and the V segment lost 6 bases, leaving 12 bases of the junction unmatched. Germline loops: CDR1 MNHNY, CDR2 SVGAGI (reference sequence).

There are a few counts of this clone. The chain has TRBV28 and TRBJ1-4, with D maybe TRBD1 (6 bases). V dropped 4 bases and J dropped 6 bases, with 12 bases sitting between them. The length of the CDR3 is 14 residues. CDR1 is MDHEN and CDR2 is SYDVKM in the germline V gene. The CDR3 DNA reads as TGTGCCAGCAGTTCTGGACAGTCCCATGAAAAACTGTTTTTT. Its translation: CASSSGQSHEKLFF. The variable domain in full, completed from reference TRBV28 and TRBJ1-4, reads DVKVTQSSRYLVKRTGEKVFLECVQDMDHENMFWYRQDPGLGLRLIYFSYDVKMKEKGDIPEGYSVSREKKERFSLILESASTNQTSMYLCASSSGQSHEKLFFGSGTQLSVL.

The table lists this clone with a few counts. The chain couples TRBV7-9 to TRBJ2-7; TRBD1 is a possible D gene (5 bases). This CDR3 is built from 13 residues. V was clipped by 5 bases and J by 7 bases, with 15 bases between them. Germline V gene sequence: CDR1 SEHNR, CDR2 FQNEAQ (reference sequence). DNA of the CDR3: TGTGCCAGCAGCGCGGCTGGGGCGCGGGAGCAGTACTTC. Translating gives CASSAAGAREQYF.

CDR3: CSATGQGNTEAFF. CDR3 bases: TGCAGCGCTACCGGACAGGGGAACACTGAAGCTTTCTTT. J is TRBJ1-1 and V is TRBV29-1; 8 bases map to TRBD1. This CDR3 has 13 amino acids. J lost 1 base, V lost 7 bases, and 5 bases had no gene match. Germline values: CDR1 SQVTM, CDR2 ANQGSEA.

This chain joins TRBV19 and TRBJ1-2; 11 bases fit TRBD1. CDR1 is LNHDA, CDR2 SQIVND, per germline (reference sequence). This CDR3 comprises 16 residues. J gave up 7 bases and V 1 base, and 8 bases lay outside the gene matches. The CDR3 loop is CASSIGVGQGARGYTF. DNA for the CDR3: TGTGCCAGTAGTATAGGTGTAGGACAGGGGGCGCGTGGCTACACCTTC.

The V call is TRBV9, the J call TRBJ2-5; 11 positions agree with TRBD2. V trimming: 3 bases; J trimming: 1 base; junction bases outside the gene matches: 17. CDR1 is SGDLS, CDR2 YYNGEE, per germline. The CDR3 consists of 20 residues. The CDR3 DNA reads TGTGCCAGCAGCGATCCTGATATAGCGGGGGGGCGCCAGACCCAAGAGACCCAGTACTTC. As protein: CASSDPDIAGGRQTQETQYF.

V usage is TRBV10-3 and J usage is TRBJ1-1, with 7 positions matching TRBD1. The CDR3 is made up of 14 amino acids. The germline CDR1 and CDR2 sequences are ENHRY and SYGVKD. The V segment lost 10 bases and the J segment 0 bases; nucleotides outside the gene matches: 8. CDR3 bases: TGTGCCAGCGGACAGGCCTCCATGAACACTGAAGCTTTCTTT. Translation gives CASGQASMNTEAFF.

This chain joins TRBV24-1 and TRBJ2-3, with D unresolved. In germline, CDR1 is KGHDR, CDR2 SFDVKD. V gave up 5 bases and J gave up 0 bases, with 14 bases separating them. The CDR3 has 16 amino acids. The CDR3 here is CATSGGVASSTDTQYF. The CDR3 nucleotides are TGTGCCACCAGTGGAGGCGTGGCTTCTAGCACAGATACGCAGTATTTT.

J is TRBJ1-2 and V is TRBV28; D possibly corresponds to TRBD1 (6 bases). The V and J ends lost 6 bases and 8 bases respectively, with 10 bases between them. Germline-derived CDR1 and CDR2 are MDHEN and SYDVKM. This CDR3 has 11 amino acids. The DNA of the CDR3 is TGTGCCAGCAGCTCAGGGGAGGGCTACACCTTC. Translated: CASSSGEGYTF.

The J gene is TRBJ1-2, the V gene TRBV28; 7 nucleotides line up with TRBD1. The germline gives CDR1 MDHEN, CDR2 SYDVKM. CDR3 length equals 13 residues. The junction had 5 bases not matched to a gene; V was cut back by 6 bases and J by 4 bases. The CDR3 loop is CASRPGQSYGYTF. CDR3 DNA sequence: TGTGCCAGCAGACCGGGACAGTCCTATGGCTACACCTTC.

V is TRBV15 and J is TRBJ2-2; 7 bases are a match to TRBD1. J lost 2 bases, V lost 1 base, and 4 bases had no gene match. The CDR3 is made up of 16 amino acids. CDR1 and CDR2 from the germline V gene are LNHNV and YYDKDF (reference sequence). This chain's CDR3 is CATSRGGQINTGELFF. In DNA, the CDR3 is TGTGCCACCAGCAGAGGGGGACAGATTAACACCGGGGAGCTGTTTTTT.

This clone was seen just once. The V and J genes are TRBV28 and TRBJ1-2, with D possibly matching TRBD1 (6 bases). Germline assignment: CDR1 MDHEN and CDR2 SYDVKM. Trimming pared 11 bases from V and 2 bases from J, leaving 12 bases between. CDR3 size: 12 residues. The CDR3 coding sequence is TGTGCCGGAGGACAGTCGAACTATGGCTACACCTTC. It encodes CAGGQSNYGYTF.

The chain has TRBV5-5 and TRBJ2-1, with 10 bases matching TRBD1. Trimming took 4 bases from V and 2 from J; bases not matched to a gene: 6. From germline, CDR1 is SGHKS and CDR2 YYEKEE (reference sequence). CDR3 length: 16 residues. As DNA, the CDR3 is TGTGCCAGCAGCCTGGCCGGGACAGGGGCCTACAATGAGCAGTTCTTC. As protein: CASSLAGTGAYNEQFF.

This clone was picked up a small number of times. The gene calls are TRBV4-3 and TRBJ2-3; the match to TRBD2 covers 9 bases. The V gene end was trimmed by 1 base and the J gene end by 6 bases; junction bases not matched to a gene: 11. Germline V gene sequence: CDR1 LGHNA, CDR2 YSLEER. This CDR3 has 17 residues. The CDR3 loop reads CASSQASGGGASDTQYF. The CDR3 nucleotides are TGCGCCAGCAGCCAAGCGTCGGGCGGGGGGGCCTCTGATACGCAGTATTTT.